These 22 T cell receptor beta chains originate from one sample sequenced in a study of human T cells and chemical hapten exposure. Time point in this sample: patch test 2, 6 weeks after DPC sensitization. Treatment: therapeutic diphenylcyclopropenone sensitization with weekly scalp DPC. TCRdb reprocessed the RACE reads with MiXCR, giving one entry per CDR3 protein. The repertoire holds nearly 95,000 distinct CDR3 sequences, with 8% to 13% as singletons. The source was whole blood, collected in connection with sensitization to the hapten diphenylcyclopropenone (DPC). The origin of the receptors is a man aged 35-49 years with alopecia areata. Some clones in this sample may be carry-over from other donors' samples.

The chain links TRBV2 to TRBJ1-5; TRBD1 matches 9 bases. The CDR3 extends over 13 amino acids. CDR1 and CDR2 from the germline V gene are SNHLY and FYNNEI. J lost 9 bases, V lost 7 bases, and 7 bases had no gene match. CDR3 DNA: TGTGCCAGCATGGGACAGGGCTTAGGGCCCCAGCATTTT. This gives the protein CASMGQGLGPQHF.

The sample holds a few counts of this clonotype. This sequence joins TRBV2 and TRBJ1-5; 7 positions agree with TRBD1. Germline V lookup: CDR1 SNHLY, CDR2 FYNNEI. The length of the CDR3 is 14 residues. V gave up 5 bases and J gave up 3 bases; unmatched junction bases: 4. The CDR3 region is CASSRDSINQPQHF. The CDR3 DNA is TGTGCCAGCAGTCGGGACAGCATCAATCAGCCCCAGCATTTT.

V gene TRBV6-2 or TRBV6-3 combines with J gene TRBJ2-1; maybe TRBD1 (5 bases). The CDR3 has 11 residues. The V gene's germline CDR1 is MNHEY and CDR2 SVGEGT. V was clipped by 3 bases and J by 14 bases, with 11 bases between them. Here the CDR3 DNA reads TGTGCCAGCAGTTATCAGGGTGGCGAGTTCTTC. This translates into CASSYQGGEFF.

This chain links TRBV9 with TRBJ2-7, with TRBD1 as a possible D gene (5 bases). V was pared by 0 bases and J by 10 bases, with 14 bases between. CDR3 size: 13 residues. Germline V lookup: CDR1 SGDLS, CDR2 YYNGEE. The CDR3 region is CASSVDDSLAQYF. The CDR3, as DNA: TGTGCCAGCAGCGTAGATGACAGTTTGGCACAGTACTTC. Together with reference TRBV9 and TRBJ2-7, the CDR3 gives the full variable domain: DSGVTQTPKHLITATGQRVTLRCSPRSGDLSVYWYQQSLDQGLQFLIQYYNGEERAKGNILERFSAQQFPDLHSELNLSSLELGDSALYFCASSVDDSLAQYFGPGTRLTVT.

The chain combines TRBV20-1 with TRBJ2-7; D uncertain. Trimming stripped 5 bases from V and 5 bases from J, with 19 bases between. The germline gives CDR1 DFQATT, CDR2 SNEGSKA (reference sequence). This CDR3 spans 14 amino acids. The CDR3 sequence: CSAARSAEIDEQYF. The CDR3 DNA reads TGCAGTGCTGCCCGGTCCGCGGAGATCGACGAGCAGTACTTC.

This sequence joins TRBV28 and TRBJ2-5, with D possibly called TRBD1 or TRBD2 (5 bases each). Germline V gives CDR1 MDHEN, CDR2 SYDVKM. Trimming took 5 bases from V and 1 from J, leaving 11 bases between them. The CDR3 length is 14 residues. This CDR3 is CASSPHGTQETQYF. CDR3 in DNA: TGTGCCAGCAGTCCGCACGGGACCCAAGAGACCCAGTACTTC.

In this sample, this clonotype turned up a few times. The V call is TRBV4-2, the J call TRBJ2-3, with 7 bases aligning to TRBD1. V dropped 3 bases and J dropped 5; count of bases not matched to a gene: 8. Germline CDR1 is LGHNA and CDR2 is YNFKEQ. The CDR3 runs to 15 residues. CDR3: CASSHSGQFRDTQYF. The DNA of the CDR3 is TGTGCCAGCAGCCATTCGGGACAGTTCAGAGATACGCAGTATTTT.

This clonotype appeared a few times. In DNA form, the CDR3 reads TGTGCCACCAGCAGAGCCGGGACCTTCTATGGCTACACCTTC. It codes for CATSRAGTFYGYTF. The chain links TRBV15 to TRBJ1-2; D might be TRBD1 (5 bases). The V gene lost 1 base and the J gene lost 4 bases, with 10 bases spanning the gap. Per germline, CDR1 LNHNV and CDR2 YYDKDF (reference sequence). This CDR3 region has 14 residues.

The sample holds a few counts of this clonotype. The CDR3 protein is CASSRDQATGYEQYV. CDR3 DNA: TGTGCCAGCAGCCGAGACCAGGCGACGGGTTACGAGCAGTACGTC. This chain joins TRBV7-8 and TRBJ2-7; D not resolved. The CDR3 runs to 15 residues. V lost 5 bases and J 4 bases, leaving 18 bases between the germline ends. CDR1 and CDR2 (germline): SGHVS, FQNEAQ.

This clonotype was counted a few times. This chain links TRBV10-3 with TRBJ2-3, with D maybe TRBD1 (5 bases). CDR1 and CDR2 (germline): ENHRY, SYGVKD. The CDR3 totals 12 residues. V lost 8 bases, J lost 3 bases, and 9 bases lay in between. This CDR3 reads CAIDQGTDTQYF. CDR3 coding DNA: TGTGCCATCGACCAGGGAACAGATACGCAGTATTTT.

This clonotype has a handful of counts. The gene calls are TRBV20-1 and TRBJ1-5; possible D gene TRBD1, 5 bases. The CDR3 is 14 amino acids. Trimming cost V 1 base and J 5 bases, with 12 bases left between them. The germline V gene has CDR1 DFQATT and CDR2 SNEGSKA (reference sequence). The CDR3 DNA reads TGCAGTGCTAGAGCCCGGGACGGTTATCAGCCCCAGCATTTT. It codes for CSARARDGYQPQHF.

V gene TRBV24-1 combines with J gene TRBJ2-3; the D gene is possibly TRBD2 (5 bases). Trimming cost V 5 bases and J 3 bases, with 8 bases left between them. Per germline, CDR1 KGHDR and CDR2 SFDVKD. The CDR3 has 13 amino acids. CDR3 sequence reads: CATSGGGTDTQYF. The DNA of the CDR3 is TGTGCCACCAGTGGAGGAGGAACAGATACGCAGTATTTT.

CDR3 sequence reads: CASSDDTGLAGGIITDTQYF. CDR3 in DNA: TGTGCCAGCAGTGATGACACCGGACTAGCGGGAGGTATCATCACAGATACGCAGTATTTT. This chain uses TRBV25-1 with TRBJ2-3; TRBD2 aligns across 14 bases. Germline V gives CDR1 MGHDK, CDR2 SYGVNS. V shed 3 bases and J 2 bases; nucleotides not matched to a gene: 13. The CDR3 is made up of 20 amino acids.

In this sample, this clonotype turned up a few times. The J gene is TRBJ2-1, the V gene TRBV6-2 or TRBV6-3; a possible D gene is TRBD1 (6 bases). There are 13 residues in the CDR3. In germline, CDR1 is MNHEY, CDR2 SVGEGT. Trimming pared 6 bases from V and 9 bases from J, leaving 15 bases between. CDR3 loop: CASRYQGMGEQFF. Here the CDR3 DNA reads TGTGCCAGCAGGTATCAGGGGATGGGTGAGCAGTTCTTC.

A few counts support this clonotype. CDR3: CASSLPRGPSSYEQYV. CDR3 sequence (DNA): TGTGCCAGCAGTTTACCCAGGGGACCGAGCTCCTACGAGCAGTACGTC. The chain has TRBV12-3 or TRBV12-4 and TRBJ2-7, with a tentative D call TRBD1 (6 bases). The CDR3 is 16 residues long. Trimming took 2 bases from V and 0 from J, leaving 14 bases between them.

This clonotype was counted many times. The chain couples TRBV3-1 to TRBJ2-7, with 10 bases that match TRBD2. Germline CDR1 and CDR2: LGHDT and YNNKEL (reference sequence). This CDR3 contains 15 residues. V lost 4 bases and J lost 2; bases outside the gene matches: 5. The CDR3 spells CASSLRTSGPYEQYF. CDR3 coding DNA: TGTGCCAGCAGCCTGAGGACTAGCGGCCCCTACGAGCAGTACTTC.

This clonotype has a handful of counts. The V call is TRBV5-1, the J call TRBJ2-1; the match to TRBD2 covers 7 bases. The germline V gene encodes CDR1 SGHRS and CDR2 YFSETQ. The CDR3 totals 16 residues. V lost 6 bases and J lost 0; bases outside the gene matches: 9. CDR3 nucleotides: TGCGCCAGCACCTCCGGGGGGTCCGGCTCCTACAATGAGCAGTTCTTC. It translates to CASTSGGSGSYNEQFF.

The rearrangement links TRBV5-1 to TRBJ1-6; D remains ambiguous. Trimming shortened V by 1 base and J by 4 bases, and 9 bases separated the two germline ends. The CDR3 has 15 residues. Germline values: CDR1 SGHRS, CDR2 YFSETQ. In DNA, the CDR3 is TGCGCCAGCAGCTTGATGGCACCTTATAATTCACCCCTCCACTTT. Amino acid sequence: CASSLMAPYNSPLHF.

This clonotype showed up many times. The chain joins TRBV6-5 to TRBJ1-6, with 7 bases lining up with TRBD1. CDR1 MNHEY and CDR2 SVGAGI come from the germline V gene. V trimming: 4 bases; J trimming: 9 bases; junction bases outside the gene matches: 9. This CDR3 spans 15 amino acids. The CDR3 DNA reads TGTGCCAGCAGTTTCTCTACAGGGGTCGCTTCACCCCTCCACTTT. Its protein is CASSFSTGVASPLHF.

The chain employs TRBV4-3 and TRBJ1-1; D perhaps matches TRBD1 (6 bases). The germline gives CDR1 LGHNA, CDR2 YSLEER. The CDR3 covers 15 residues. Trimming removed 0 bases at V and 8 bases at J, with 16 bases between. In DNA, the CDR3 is TGCGCCAGCAGCCAAGATCTGGTCCAAGGGGGGGAAGCTTTCTTT. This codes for CASSQDLVQGGEAFF.

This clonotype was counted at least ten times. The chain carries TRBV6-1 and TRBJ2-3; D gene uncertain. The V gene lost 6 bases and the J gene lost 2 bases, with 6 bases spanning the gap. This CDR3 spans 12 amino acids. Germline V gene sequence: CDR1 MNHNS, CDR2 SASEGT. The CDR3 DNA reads TGTGCCAGCAGGGTAACCACAGATACGCAGTATTTT. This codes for CASRVTTDTQYF.

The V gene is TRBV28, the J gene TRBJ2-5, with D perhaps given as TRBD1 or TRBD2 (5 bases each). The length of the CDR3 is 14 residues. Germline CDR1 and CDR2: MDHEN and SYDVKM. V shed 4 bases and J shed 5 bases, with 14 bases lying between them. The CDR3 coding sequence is TGTGCCAGCAGTTCACCCCCCGGGACGGAGACCCAGTACTTC. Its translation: CASSSPPGTETQYF.